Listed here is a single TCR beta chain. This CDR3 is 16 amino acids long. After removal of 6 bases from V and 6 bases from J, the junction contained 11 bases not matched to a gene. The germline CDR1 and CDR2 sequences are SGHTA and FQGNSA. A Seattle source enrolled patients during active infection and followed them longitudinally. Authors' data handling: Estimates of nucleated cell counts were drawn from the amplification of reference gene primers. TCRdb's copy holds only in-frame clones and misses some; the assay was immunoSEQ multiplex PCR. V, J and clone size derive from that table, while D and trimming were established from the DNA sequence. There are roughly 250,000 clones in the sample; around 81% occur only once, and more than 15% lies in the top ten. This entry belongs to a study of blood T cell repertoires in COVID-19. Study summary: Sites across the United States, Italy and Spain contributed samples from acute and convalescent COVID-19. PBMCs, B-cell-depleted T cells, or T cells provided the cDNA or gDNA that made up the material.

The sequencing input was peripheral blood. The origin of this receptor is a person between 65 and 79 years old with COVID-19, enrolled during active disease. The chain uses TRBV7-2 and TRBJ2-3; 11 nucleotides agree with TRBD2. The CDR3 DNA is TGTGCCAGCAGTCTCTATGTAGCGGGAGGGGCTGATACGCAGTATTTT. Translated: CASSLYVAGGADTQYF.